This TCR beta chain was observed in a study of T cells after yellow fever vaccination. Study details: Low-cell-number fractions underwent preparation using SMART-Seq v4 Ultra Low Input.

The CDR3 is made up of 15 amino acids. Deletions cut 9 bases from V and 0 bases from J, with 15 bases between. CDR1 MNHNS and CDR2 SASEGT come from the germline V gene. This clonotype was observed a few times. The antigen is not known. Template switching with 5'RACE generated the TCR cDNA and added a universal primer site and UMIs. TCRdb reprocessed the 5' RACE reads with MiXCR, giving one entry per CDR3 protein. The sample contains around 600,000 distinct CDR3 sequences, over 9% of which appear only once. Findings and limits, study-wide: Post-booster reappearance was seen for most primary-vaccination clones (about 96% CD4, around 91% CD8).

This clonotype originated in a man aged 30-40 years who received the YFV17D yellow fever vaccine. The rearrangement links TRBV6-1 to TRBJ2-1; D ambiguous. Sequenced material: PBMCs, taken on the day of the yellow fever booster vaccination. DNA for the CDR3: TGTGCCAGTAACCCCTACAGCAGCTCCTACAATGAGCAGTTCTTC. Its protein product is CASNPYSSSYNEQFF.